This T cell receptor (beta chain) was documented in a study of beta chain features in type 1 diabetes. The study, taken as a whole, reports: Across patients, naive, central memory and Treg TCRB repertoires exhibited apparently greater similarity than was observed across healthy donors. Reads derived from cDNA could over-represent cells showing high TCR expression. In every one of the four CD4+ subsets, TCRB CDR3s were moderately but significantly shorter in Type 1 diabetes patients.

Germline lookup yields CDR1 SGHRS and CDR2 YFSETQ. The CDR3 is 13 residues long. Between the trimmed V and J ends, which lost 3 bases and 4 bases, there was a span of 10 bases. On this clone: The antigen remains undetermined.

As every portion of the isolated RNA was reverse transcribed, the sequencing read expressed TCRB transcripts. Regulatory, naive and central memory T cell samples averaged roughly 3.5 million reads. Assay: immunoSEQ multiplex PCR; the TCRdb copy retains only in-frame clones and omits some. The table has 300,000 to 450,000 clones, roughly an eighth seen once; the top ten hold 0.0095% to 0.012%. The collection from each donor was one heparinised blood draw averaging roughly 100 mL. The specimen sequenced was naive CD4+ T cells from blood. The genes are TRBV5-1 and TRBJ1-1; the D is unclear. The source is a woman between 18 and 29 years old with type 1 diabetes. CDR3 sequence reads: CASSSESGTEAFF. The CDR3 bases are TGCGCCAGCAGCTCAGAATCGGGCACTGAAGCTTTCTTT. Full variable domain (rest looked up from reference TRBV5-1 and TRBJ1-1): KAGVTQTPRYLIKTRGQQVTLSCSPISGHRSVSWYQQTPGQGLQFLFEYFSETQRNKGNFPGRFSGRQFSNSRSEMNVSTLELGDSALYLCASSSESGTEAFFGQGTRLTVV.